This T cell receptor beta chain was recorded in a study of control samples from healthy donors and cancer patients. Some clones are missing from TCRdb's copy, which holds only in-frame ones; the method was immunoSEQ multiplex PCR. The sample shows roughly 81,000 clones, roughly 82% of them seen only once. There are 16 residues in the CDR3. Germline V gene sequence: CDR1 MGHRA, CDR2 YSYEKL. J gave up 6 bases and V 0 bases, and 9 bases lay outside the gene matches. The receptor comes from a man aged 55 to 70 with head and neck cancer. The sample taken for sequencing was PBMCs. The chain uses TRBV4-1 and TRBJ2-7; 9 nucleotides match TRBD1. This chain's CDR3 is CASSQDKATGGVEQYF. The CDR3 DNA reads as TGCGCCAGCAGCCAAGATAAGGCGACAGGGGGAGTCGAGCAGTACTTC.